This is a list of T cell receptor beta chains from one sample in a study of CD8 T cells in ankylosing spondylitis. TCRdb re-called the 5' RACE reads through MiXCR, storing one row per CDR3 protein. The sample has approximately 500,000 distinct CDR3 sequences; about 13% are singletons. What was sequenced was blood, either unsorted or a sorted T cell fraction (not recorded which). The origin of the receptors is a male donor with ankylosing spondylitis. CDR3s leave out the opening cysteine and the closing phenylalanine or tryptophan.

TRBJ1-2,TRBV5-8,ASSPDRSVGYT
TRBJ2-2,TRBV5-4,ASSPGTRSGELF
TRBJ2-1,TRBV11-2,ASSLIDEDEQF
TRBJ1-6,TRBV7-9,ASSLETAYNSPLH
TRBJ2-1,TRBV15,ATSRVGSNEQF
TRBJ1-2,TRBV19,ASTGTENYGYT
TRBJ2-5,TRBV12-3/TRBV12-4,ASSLADQVGTQY
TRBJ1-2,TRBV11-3,ASSPGGSDYGYT
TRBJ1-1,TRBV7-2,ASSIRQGFTEAF
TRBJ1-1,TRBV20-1,SARAPSNTEAF
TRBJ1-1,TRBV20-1,SAPMRGQGMNTEAF
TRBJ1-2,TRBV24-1,ATSDRVRGYT
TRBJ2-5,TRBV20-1,SATGGRAQY
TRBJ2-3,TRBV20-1,SARDPLAGWTDTQY
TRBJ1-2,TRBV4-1,ASSQGATGLVGYT
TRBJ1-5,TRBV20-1,SAGQGVDQPQH
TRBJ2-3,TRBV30,AWTPINFNTDTQY
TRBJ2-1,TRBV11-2,ASSLEGLASYNEQF
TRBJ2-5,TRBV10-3,ATTEGEETQY
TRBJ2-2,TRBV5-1,ASSLPSSNTGELF
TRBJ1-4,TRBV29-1,SVEGRSSTNEKLF
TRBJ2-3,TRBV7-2,ASSPRGGAIADTQY
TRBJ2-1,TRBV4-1,ASGPVSGRTDEQF